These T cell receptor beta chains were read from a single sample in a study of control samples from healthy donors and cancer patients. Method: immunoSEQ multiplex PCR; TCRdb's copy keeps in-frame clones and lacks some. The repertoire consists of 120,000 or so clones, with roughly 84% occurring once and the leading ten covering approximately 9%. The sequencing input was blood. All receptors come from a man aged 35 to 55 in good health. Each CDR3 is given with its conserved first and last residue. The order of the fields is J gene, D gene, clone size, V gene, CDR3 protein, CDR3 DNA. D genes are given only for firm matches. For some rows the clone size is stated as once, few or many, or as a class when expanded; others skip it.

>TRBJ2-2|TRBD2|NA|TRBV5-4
CASSLTWGGETGELFF
TGTGCCAGCAGCTTAACTTGGGGGGGTGAAACCGGGGAGCTGTTTTTT
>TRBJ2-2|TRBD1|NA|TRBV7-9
CASSFRDSRELFF
TGTGCCAGCAGCTTCCGGGACAGCCGGGAGCTGTTTTTT
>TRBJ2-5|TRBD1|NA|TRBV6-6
CASSYYRGETQYF
TGTGCCAGCAGTTACTACAGGGGAGAGACCCAGTACTTC
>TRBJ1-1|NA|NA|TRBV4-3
CASSQDISRAEAFF
TGCGCCAGCAGCCAAGATATAAGCAGGGCTGAAGCTTTCTTT
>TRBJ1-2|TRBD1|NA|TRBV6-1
CASSEGQGAFYGYTF
TGTGCCAGCAGTGAAGGACAGGGGGCTTTCTATGGCTACACCTTC
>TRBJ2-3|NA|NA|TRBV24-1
CATSDLVQADTQYF
TGTGCCACCAGTGATTTGGTCCAGGCCGATACGCAGTATTTT
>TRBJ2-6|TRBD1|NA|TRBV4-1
CASSPAAGGTGANVLTF
TGCGCCAGCAGCCCCGCGGCAGGGGGAACTGGGGCCAACGTCCTGACTTTC
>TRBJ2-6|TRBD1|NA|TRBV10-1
CASSGTGDGANVLTF
TGCGCCAGCAGTGGAACAGGGGATGGGGCCAACGTCCTGACTTTC
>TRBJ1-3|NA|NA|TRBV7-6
CASSPPGQIAGNTIYF
TGTGCCAGCAGCCCACCCGGACAGATCGCTGGAAACACCATATATTTT
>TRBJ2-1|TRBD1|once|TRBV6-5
CASSRTGAPYNEQFF
TGTGCCAGCAGTCGGACAGGGGCGCCCTACAATGAGCAGTTCTTC
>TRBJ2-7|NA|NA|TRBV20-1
CSASPPRTVSGQYF
TGCAGTGCTAGTCCCCCGAGGACAGTCTCTGGGCAGTACTTC
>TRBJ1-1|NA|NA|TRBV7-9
CASSPALERNTEAFF
TGTGCCAGCAGCCCCGCCCTCGAAAGAAACACTGAAGCTTTCTTT
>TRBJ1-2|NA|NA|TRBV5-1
CASSWGTGDGYTF
TGCGCCAGCAGCTGGGGGACGGGGGATGGCTACACCTTC
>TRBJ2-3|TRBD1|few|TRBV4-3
CASSLGQGQTDTQYF
TGCGCCAGCAGCCTAGGACAGGGTCAAACAGATACGCAGTATTTT
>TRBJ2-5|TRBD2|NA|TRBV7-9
CASSKGRSGGQETQYF
TGTGCCAGCAGCAAAGGTCGGTCGGGGGGGCAAGAGACCCAGTACTTC
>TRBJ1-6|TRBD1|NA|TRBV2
CASTGQGAGNSPLHF
TGTGCCAGCACTGGACAGGGGGCGGGCAATTCACCCCTCCACTTT
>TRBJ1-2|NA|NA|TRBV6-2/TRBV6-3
CASSSQNYGYTF
TGTGCCAGCAGTTCCCAAAACTATGGCTACACCTTC
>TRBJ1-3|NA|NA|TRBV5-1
CASSVSGNTIYF
TGCGCCAGCAGCGTCTCTGGAAACACCATATATTTT
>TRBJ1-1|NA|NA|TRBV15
CATSRDGERGAFF
TGTGCCACCAGCAGAGACGGGGAGCGTGGAGCTTTCTTT
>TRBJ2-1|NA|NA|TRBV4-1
CASSQLDNEQFF
TGCGCCAGCAGCCAACTCGACAATGAGCAGTTCTTC
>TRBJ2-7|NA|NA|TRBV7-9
CASSLPGAQDEQYF
TGTGCCAGCAGCTTACCGGGGGCGCAGGACGAGCAGTACTTC
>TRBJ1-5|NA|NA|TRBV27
CASSLTGNQPQHF
TGTGCCAGCAGTTTAACAGGGAATCAGCCCCAGCATTTT
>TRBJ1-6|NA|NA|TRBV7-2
CASSLVGGSYNSPLHF
TGTGCCAGCAGCTTAGTAGGCGGTTCCTATAATTCACCCCTCCACTTT
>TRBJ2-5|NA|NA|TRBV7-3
CASSLNGVRFLQETQYF
TGTGCCAGCAGCTTAAATGGGGTTCGCTTCCTCCAAGAGACCCAGTACTTC
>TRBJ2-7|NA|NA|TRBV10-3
CAISESNGGPPMYEQYF
TGTGCCATCAGTGAGTCGAACGGAGGGCCCCCAATGTACGAGCAGTACTTC
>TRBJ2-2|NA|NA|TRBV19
CASSIGENTGELFF
TGTGCCAGTAGTATAGGGGAAAACACCGGGGAGCTGTTTTTT
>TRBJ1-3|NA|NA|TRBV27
CASSPEGGNTIYF
TGTGCCAGCAGTCCAGAGGGCGGAAACACCATATATTTT
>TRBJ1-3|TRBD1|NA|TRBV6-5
CASRRDREGGNTIYF
TGTGCCAGCCGTCGAGACAGGGAAGGTGGAAACACCATATATTTT
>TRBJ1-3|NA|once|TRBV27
CASSRGVSGNTIYF
TGTGCCAGCAGCCGAGGGGTCTCTGGAAACACCATATATTTT
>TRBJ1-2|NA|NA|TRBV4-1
CASSQDRTTRNNYGYTF
TGCGCCAGCAGCCAAGATAGGACGACAAGGAATAACTATGGCTACACCTTC
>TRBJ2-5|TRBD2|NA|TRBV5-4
CASSSNGGTQETQYF
TGTGCCAGCAGCTCGAACGGGGGGACGCAAGAGACCCAGTACTTC
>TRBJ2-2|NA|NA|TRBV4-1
CASSQERGTANTGELFF
TGCGCCAGCAGCCAAGAGCGAGGCACCGCGAACACCGGGGAGCTGTTTTTT
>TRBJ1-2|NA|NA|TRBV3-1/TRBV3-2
CASTTQGNYGYTF
TGTGCCAGCACGACACAGGGCAACTATGGCTACACCTTC
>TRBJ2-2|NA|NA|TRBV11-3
CASSFSSAGTNTGELFF
TGTGCCAGCAGCTTTTCATCGGCGGGGACGAACACCGGGGAGCTGTTTTTT
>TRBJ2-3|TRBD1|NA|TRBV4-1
CASSDTGGSTDTQYF
TGCGCCAGCAGCGATACAGGGGGCAGCACAGATACGCAGTATTTT
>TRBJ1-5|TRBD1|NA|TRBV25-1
CASSGPGQGAGQPQHF
TGTGCCAGCAGTGGCCCGGGACAGGGGGCCGGGCAGCCCCAGCATTTT
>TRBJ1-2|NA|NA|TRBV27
CASSQGHPRYSYGYTF
TGTGCCAGCAGCCAGGGACACCCCCGATATTCTTATGGCTACACCTTC
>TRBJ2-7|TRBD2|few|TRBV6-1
CASSEPGGASYEQYF
TGTGCCAGCAGTGAACCGGGGGGGGCTTCCTACGAGCAGTACTTC
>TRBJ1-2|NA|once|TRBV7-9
CASSLISGADGYTF
TGTGCCAGCAGCTTGATTTCGGGGGCTGATGGCTACACCTTC
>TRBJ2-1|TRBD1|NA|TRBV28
CASSSSDRDDNEQFF
TGTGCCAGCAGTTCATCAGACAGGGACGACAATGAGCAGTTCTTC
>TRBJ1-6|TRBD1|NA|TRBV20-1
CSASGQGARSPLHF
TGCAGTGCTAGTGGCCAGGGGGCGCGATCACCCCTCCACTTT
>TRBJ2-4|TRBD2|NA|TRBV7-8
CASSLARLAGGLKNIQYF
TGTGCCAGCAGCTTAGCAAGACTAGCGGGGGGCCTAAAAAACATTCAGTACTTC
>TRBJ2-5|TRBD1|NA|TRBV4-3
CASSERTGVQETQYF
TGCGCCAGCAGCGAAAGAACAGGGGTCCAAGAGACCCAGTACTTC
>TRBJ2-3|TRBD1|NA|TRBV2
CASSATGGGTDTQYF
TGTGCCAGCAGCGCCACAGGGGGCGGGACAGATACGCAGTATTTT
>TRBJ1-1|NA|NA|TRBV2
CASSADGNTEAFF
TGTGCCAGCAGTGCCGACGGGAACACTGAAGCTTTCTTT